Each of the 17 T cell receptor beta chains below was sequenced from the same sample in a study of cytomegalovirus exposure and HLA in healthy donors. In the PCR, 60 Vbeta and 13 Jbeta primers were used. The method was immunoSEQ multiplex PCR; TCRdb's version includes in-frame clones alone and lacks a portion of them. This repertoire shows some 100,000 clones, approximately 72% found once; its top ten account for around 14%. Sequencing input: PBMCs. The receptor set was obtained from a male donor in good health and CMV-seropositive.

As DNA, the CDR3 is TGTGCCAGCAGCGCCTGGGGACAGGGCCGCTTGGAAGCTTTCTTT. It yields the protein CASSAWGQGRLEAFF. The chain uses TRBV9 and TRBJ1-1; 9 nucleotides align to TRBD1. J was trimmed by 8 bases and V by 3 bases; bases with no gene match: 11. Germline CDR1 and CDR2: SGDLS and YYNGEE. The CDR3 consists of 15 residues.

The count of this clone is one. In DNA, the CDR3 is TGTGCCAGCAGTTACTCGAGGGACAGATTAAACGAGCAGTACTTC. It specifies CASSYSRDRLNEQYF. This chain uses TRBV6-5 with TRBJ2-7; 7 bases line up with TRBD1. CDR1 and CDR2 from the germline V gene are MNHEY and SVGAGI. V gave up 0 bases and J gave up 5 bases; unmatched junction bases: 7. CDR3 length: 15 amino acids.

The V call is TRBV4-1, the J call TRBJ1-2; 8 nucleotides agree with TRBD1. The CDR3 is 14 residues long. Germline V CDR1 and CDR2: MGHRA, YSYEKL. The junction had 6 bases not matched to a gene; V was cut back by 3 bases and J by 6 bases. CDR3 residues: CASSQAGGGNGYTF. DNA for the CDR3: TGCGCCAGCAGCCAGGCAGGGGGCGGGAATGGCTACACCTTC.

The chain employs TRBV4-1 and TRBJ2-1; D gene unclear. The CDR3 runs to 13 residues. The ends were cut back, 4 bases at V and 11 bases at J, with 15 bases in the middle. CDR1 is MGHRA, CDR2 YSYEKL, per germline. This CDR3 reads CASSPLRNEKQFF. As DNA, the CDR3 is TGCGCCAGCAGCCCCCTGCGGAACGAAAAGCAGTTCTTC.

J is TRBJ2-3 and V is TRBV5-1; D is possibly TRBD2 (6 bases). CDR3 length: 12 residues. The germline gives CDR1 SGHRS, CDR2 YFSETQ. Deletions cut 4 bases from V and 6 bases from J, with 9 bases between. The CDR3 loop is CASSGDSDTQYF. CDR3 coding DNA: TGCGCCAGCAGCGGGGACTCTGATACGCAGTATTTT.

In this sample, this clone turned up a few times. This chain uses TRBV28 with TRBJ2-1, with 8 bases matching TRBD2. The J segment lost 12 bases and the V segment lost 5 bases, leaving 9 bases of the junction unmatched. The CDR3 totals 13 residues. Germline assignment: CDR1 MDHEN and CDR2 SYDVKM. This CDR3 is CASSLASRGGQFF. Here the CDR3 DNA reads TGTGCCAGCAGTCTCGCCTCCCGGGGGGGGCAGTTCTTC.

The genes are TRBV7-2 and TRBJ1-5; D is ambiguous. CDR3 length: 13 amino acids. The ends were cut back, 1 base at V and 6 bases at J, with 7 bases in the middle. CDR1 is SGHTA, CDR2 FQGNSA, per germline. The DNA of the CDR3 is TGTGCCAGCAGCTTAGAACAATCTCAGCCCCAGCATTTT. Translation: CASSLEQSQPQHF. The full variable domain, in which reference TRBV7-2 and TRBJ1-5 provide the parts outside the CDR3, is GAGVSQSPSNKVTEKGKDVELRCDPISGHTALYWYRQSLGQGLEFLIYFQGNSAPDKSGLPSDRFSAERTGGSVSTLTIQRTQQEDSAVYLCASSLEQSQPQHFGDGTRLSIL.

The CDR3: CASGLGGLAGLDEQFF. The CDR3 nucleotides are TGTGCTAGTGGTTTGGGAGGACTAGCGGGGTTGGATGAGCAGTTCTTC. V and J are TRBV12-5 and TRBJ2-1, with 12 bases that match TRBD2. Germline V gene data show CDR1 as LGHNT and CDR2 as FRNRAP. This CDR3 region has 16 residues. Trimming cost V 1 base and J 8 bases; bases outside gene matches: 6. The variable domain in full, completed from reference TRBV12-5 and TRBJ2-1, reads DARVTQTPRHKVTEMGQEVTMRCQPILGHNTVFWYRQTMMQGLELLAYFRNRAPLDDSGMPKDRFSAEMPDATLATLKIQPSEPRDSAVYFCASGLGGLAGLDEQFFGPGTRLTVL.

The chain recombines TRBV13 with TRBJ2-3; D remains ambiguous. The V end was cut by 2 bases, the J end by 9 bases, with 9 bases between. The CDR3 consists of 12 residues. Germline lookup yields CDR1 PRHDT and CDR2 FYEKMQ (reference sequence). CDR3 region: CASSLRPSTQYF. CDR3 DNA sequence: TGTGCCAGCAGCTTACGTCCCTCCACGCAGTATTTT.

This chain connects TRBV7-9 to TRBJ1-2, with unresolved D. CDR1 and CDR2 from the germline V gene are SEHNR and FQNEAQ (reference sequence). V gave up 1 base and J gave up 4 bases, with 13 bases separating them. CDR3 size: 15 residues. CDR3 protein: CASSLDATPLYGYTF. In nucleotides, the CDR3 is TGTGCCAGCAGCTTAGACGCGACACCCCTCTATGGCTACACCTTC.

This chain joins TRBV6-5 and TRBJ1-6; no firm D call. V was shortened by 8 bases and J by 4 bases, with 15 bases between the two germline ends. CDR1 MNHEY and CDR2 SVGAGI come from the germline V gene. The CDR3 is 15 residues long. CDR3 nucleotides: TGTGCCAGCTCCGAGCTCCGTGGTTATAATTCACCCCTCCACTTT. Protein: CASSELRGYNSPLHF.

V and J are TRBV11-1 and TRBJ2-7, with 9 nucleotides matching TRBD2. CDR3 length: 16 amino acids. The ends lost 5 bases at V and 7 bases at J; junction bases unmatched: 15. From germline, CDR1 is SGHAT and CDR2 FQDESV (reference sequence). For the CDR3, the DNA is TGTGCCAGCAGCCGCCTAGCTAGCGGGGCGCCAGGGGAGCAGTACTTC. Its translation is CASSRLASGAPGEQYF.

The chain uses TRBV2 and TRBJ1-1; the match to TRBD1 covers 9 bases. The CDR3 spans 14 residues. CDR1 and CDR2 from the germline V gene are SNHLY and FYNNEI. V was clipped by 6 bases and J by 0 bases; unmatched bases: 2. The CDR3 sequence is CASRDRGLNTEAFF. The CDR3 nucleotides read TGTGCCAGCAGGGACAGGGGATTGAACACTGAAGCTTTCTTT.

The CDR3 sequence is CASSLGQNNSPLHF. The CDR3 region has the DNA TGTGCCAGCAGCCTGGGACAGAATAATTCACCCCTCCACTTT. The chain links TRBV7-9 to TRBJ1-6; 7 bases map to TRBD1. The ends lost 5 bases at V and 5 bases at J; junction bases unmatched: 3. CDR3 length: 14 amino acids. Looked up from germline, CDR1 is SEHNR and CDR2 is FQNEAQ (reference sequence).

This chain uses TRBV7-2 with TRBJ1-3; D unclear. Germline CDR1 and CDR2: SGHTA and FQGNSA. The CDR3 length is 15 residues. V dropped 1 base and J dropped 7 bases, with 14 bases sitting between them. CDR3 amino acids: CASSLGWAAGNTIYF. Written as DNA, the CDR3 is TGTGCCAGCAGCTTAGGCTGGGCAGCGGGGAACACCATATATTTT.

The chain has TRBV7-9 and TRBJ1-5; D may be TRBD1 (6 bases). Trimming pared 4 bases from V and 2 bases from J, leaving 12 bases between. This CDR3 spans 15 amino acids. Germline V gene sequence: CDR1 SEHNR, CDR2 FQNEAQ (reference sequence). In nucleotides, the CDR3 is TGTGCCAGCAGCTCAGACCGGACAGGCAATCAGCCCCAGCATTTT. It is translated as CASSSDRTGNQPQHF. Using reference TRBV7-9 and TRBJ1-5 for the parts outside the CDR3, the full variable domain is DTGVSQNPRHKITKRGQNVTFRCDPISEHNRLYWYRQTLGQGPEFLTYFQNEAQLEKSRLLSDRFSAERPKGSFSTLEIQRTEQGDSAMYLCASSSDRTGNQPQHFGDGTRLSIL.

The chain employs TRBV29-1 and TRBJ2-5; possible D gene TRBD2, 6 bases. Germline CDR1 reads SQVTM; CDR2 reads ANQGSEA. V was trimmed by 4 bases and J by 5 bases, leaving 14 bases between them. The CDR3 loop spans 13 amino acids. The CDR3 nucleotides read TGCAGCGTTGCCGCGGGGACTCGGGAGACCCAGTACTTC. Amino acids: CSVAAGTRETQYF.